This record covers a single TCR beta chain. These data belong to a study of PD-1 blockade in mismatch repair-deficient tumors. For the study at large: Enrolled about 2012-2016, patients had progressing, pretreated mismatch repair-deficient cancers of approximately 13 types.

All patients were mismatch repair deficient, assessed by either PCR or immunohistochemistry. TCR sequencing covered a few patients who responded to pembrolizumab. The germline V gene has CDR1 SGHNT and CDR2 YENEEA. The CDR3 is 14 amino acids. V dropped 0 bases and J dropped 5 bases, with 8 bases sitting between them. Data came from immunoSEQ multiplex PCR; TCRdb stores just in-frame clones and leaves some out. The sample records about 100,000 clones, under 90% being singletons. The sample was peripheral blood, taken roughly 36 weeks after starting pembrolizumab. The V and J genes are TRBV11-3 and TRBJ2-1; possibly TRBD1 for D (5 bases). The TCR originated in an adult with mismatch repair-deficient cancer. CDR3 DNA: TGTGCCAGCAGCTTAGATTGGGGCAACAATGAGCAGTTCTTC. Translation: CASSLDWGNNEQFF.